The next 26 T cell receptor beta chains were all read from a single sample in a study of identical twins. MiXCR, applied by TCRdb to the 5' RACE reads, yields one record per CDR3 protein. This table has around 340,000 distinct CDR3 sequences, roughly 9% appearing once. Sequencing was done on a sample of naive T cells sorted from blood. The receptors shown here come from a woman aged 50 to 65 in good health.

This clonotype was observed a few times. The chain has TRBV20-1 and TRBJ2-7; 11 bases agree with TRBD1. After removal of 2 bases from V and 4 bases from J, the junction contained 4 bases not matched to a gene. CDR3 size: 14 residues. Germline CDR1 DFQATT, CDR2 SNEGSKA (reference sequence). Here the CDR3 reads CSARSGTGGYEQYF. CDR3 bases: TGCAGTGCTAGATCCGGGACAGGGGGTTACGAGCAGTACTTC.

This clonotype was recorded a few times. This sequence joins TRBV7-9 and TRBJ2-1; 11 nucleotides align to TRBD2. The CDR3 has 17 amino acids. The V gene's germline CDR1 is SEHNR and CDR2 FQNEAQ (reference sequence). After removal of 3 bases from V and 0 bases from J, the junction contained 4 bases not matched to a gene. CDR3: CASSFGGLADSYNEQFF. The CDR3 region has the DNA TGTGCCAGCAGCTTCGGGGGACTAGCGGACTCCTACAATGAGCAGTTCTTC.

The rearrangement links TRBV24-1 to TRBJ2-1, with TRBD2 identical over 9 bases. The CDR3 covers 14 residues. The germline CDR1 and CDR2 sequences are KGHDR and SFDVKD. Trimming took 5 bases from V and 6 from J; bases not matched to a gene: 4. The CDR3 loop is CATSVGGGVNEQFF. The DNA for the CDR3 is TGTGCCACCAGTGTAGGCGGGGGGGTCAATGAGCAGTTCTTC.

This clonotype was observed a few times. J is TRBJ2-2 and V is TRBV10-3, with TRBD2 matching over 11 bases. CDR1 and CDR2 (germline): ENHRY, SYGVKD. CDR3 length: 18 amino acids. The V segment lost 6 bases and the J segment 5 bases; nucleotides outside the gene matches: 14. The CDR3 reads CAISGRASGRRPTGELFF. CDR3 nucleotide sequence: TGTGCCATCAGCGGCAGGGCTAGCGGGAGGAGACCTACCGGGGAGCTGTTTTTT.

The chain links TRBV12-3 or TRBV12-4 to TRBJ2-1; D remains unclear. Trimming removed 9 bases from V and 0 bases from J, with 12 bases in between. This CDR3 is 14 amino acids long. The CDR3 sequence is CASEGQPSYNEQFF. The CDR3 DNA sequence: TGTGCCAGTGAAGGGCAGCCCTCCTACAATGAGCAGTTCTTC.

In its sample, this clonotype was seen many times. V and J are TRBV10-2 and TRBJ1-5; perhaps TRBD1 as D (6 bases). V lost 4 bases and J 0 bases, leaving 13 bases between the germline ends. The CDR3 is 16 residues long. Germline V gives CDR1 WSHSY, CDR2 SAAADI. The CDR3 region has the DNA TGCGCCAGCAGTGTGTTAAGGGGGGGTAGCAATCAGCCCCAGCATTTT. Protein: CASSVLRGGSNQPQHF.

This clonotype has a count of ten or more. At one end the junction does not follow the germline gene, possibly because of a read error. V usage is TRBV5-1 and J usage is TRBJ2-1; unclear D gene. Per the germline V gene, CDR1 is SGHRS and CDR2 is YFSETQ. The CDR3 is 11 amino acids. The CDR3 nucleotides read TGTGCCAGCAGTCTAAGGGATGAGCAGTTCTTC. Protein product: CASSLRDEQFF.

Only a few counts were recorded for this clonotype. The rearrangement joins TRBV12-3 or TRBV12-4 to TRBJ2-7, with D tentatively TRBD1 (5 bases). The ends were cut back, 2 bases at V and 2 bases at J, with 13 bases in the middle. The CDR3 contains 15 residues. The CDR3 sequence: CASSLKGRPPYEQYF. The CDR3 coding sequence is TGTGCCAGCAGTTTAAAGGGGCGGCCGCCCTACGAGCAGTACTTC.

This clonotype was counted only a few times. The V gene is TRBV6-5, the J gene TRBJ1-1, with no clear D. Germline V gene lookup returns CDR1 MNHEY and CDR2 SVGAGI. V was shortened by 1 base and J by 4 bases, with 10 bases between the two germline ends. This CDR3 is built from 14 residues. CDR3 bases: TGTGCCAGCAGTTACTTAGCTAGTATCACTGAAGCTTTCTTT. This translates into CASSYLASITEAFF.

In its sample, this clonotype was seen a few times. The V and J genes are TRBV4-1 and TRBJ2-7; unclear D gene. The germline V gene encodes CDR1 MGHRA and CDR2 YSYEKL. This CDR3 comprises 15 residues. With 0 bases removed from V and 2 bases from J, the gap between germline ends came to 11 bases. The chain's CDR3 is CASSQEHHRPYEQYF. CDR3 nucleotide sequence: TGCGCCAGCAGCCAAGAGCACCACCGGCCCTACGAGCAGTACTTC.

Remarks on this clonotype: This may come from a read error, since a much larger clone is one base off. The rearrangement uses TRBV28 and TRBJ2-4; a weak D match, TRBD1 (6 bases). The CDR3 is 14 amino acids. CDR1 and CDR2 from the germline V gene are MDHEN and SYDVKM. The CDR3 DNA follows: TGTGCCAGCAGTGGGACAAACAGGAAAAACATTCAGTGCTTC. Protein sequence: CASSGTNRKNIQCF. Full variable domain (rest looked up from reference TRBV28 and TRBJ2-4): DVKVTQSSRYLVKRTGEKVFLECVQDMDHENMFWYRQDPGLGLRLIYFSYDVKMKEKGDIPEGYSVSREKKERFSLILESASTNQTSMYLCASSGTNRKNIQCFGAGTRLSVL.

This clonotype was seen more than once but under ten times. The chain has TRBV12-3 or TRBV12-4 and TRBJ2-1, with D perhaps matching TRBD1 (5 bases). CDR3 size: 13 residues. With 7 bases removed from V and 7 bases from J, the gap between germline ends came to 14 bases. CDR3 DNA sequence: TGTGCCAGCACCTTCCCCAGGGCTAATGAGCAGTTCTTC. This encodes CASTFPRANEQFF.

This clonotype was seen many times. The chain recombines TRBV7-2 with TRBJ2-1; D possibly uses TRBD1 or TRBD2 (5 bases each). CDR3 length: 17 amino acids. V gave up 5 bases and J gave up 0 bases, with 17 bases separating them. Germline V gene data show CDR1 as SGHTA and CDR2 as FQGNSA. CDR3 sequence (DNA): TGTGCCAGCAGCAGGGGACCCTACCATAGCTCCTACAATGAGCAGTTCTTC. Encoded protein: CASSRGPYHSSYNEQFF. The full variable domain, rest sourced from reference TRBV7-2 and TRBJ2-1, is GAGVSQSPSNKVTEKGKDVELRCDPISGHTALYWYRQSLGQGLEFLIYFQGNSAPDKSGLPSDRFSAERTGGSVSTLTIQRTQQEDSAVYLCASSRGPYHSSYNEQFFGPGTRLTVL.

This clonotype was observed a few times. V usage is TRBV5-1 and J usage is TRBJ1-4, with D perhaps TRBD1 (6 bases). CDR1 is SGHRS and CDR2 is YFSETQ in the germline V gene. The CDR3 extends over 14 amino acids. With 4 bases removed from V and 6 bases from J, the gap between germline ends came to 13 bases. In DNA form, the CDR3 reads TGCGCCAGCAGCGAACAACAGGGAGATGAAAAACTGTTTTTT. Translating it yields CASSEQQGDEKLFF.

This clonotype was observed at least ten times. The chain couples TRBV13 to TRBJ2-1; TRBD2 is a possible D gene (6 bases). This CDR3 contains 15 residues. V lost 3 bases to trimming and J lost 4 bases, with 13 bases between them. Germline V CDR1 and CDR2: PRHDT, FYEKMQ (reference sequence). The CDR3 bases are TGTGCCAGCAGCTTGAGGACGGGAGAATACAATGAGCAGTTCTTC. Its translation is CASSLRTGEYNEQFF.

The sample holds a few counts of this clonotype. This rearrangement joins TRBV14 to TRBJ2-1; D perhaps matches TRBD2 (5 bases). Germline CDR1 SGHDN, CDR2 FVKESK. This CDR3 is built from 13 residues. Trimming stripped 5 bases from V and 4 bases from J, with 9 bases between. The CDR3 nucleotides are TGTGCCAGCAGCATACTAGGGTACAATGAGCAGTTCTTC. The encoded protein is CASSILGYNEQFF.

The chain links TRBV5-1 to TRBJ1-1; tentative D call: TRBD1 (5 bases). Per germline, CDR1 SGHRS and CDR2 YFSETQ. Trimming pared 4 bases from V and 0 bases from J, leaving 16 bases between. There are 16 residues in the CDR3. This chain's CDR3 is CASSRQGMDMNTEAFF. The CDR3 nucleotides are TGCGCCAGCAGCCGCCAGGGAATGGACATGAACACTGAAGCTTTCTTT.

This clonotype was counted a few times. The J gene is TRBJ1-2, the V gene TRBV12-3 or TRBV12-4, with D tentatively TRBD1 (5 bases). The germline V and J ends were trimmed by 2 bases and 6 bases, with 16 bases remaining between them. The CDR3 length is 15 residues. CDR3 loop: CASSLRMQGGNGYTF. The CDR3 DNA reads TGTGCCAGCAGTTTAAGGATGCAGGGTGGAAATGGCTACACCTTC.

This clonotype appeared many times. The gene calls are TRBV15 and TRBJ2-1, with TRBD2 identical over 10 bases. The CDR3 has 16 amino acids. Per germline, CDR1 LNHNV and CDR2 YYDKDF (reference sequence). J gave up 7 bases and V 0 bases, and 6 bases lay outside the gene matches. The CDR3 DNA follows: TGTGCCACCAGCAGAGATCTACTAGCGGGACAGAATGAGCAGTTCTTC. Its protein product is CATSRDLLAGQNEQFF.

This clonotype was recorded a few times. The genes are TRBV6-2 or TRBV6-3 and TRBJ2-3, with 9 bases matching TRBD2. V dropped 2 bases and J dropped 0; count of bases not matched to a gene: 9. Per the germline V gene, CDR1 is MNHEY and CDR2 is SVGEGT. The CDR3 totals 18 residues. This CDR3 reads CASSYPIGLAYSTDTQYF. The CDR3, as DNA: TGTGCCAGCAGTTACCCTATCGGACTAGCGTATAGCACAGATACGCAGTATTTT.

The chain recombines TRBV3-1 with TRBJ2-5; D not resolved. Trimming shortened V by 1 base and J by 8 bases, and 8 bases separated the two germline ends. The CDR3 contains 12 residues. CDR1 LGHDT and CDR2 YNNKEL come from the germline V gene (reference sequence). In DNA, the CDR3 is TGTGCCAGCAGCCAAGCGGCGCCAACCCAGTACTTC. This sequence encodes CASSQAAPTQYF.

This clonotype has only a few counts. The rearrangement joins TRBV19 to TRBJ2-2, with 8 positions matching TRBD2. Germline V gene lookup returns CDR1 LNHDA and CDR2 SQIVND (reference sequence). The CDR3 runs to 15 residues. V lost 7 bases and J lost 6; bases outside the gene matches: 10. The CDR3 region has the DNA TGTGCCAGTACAATTCGGGAGGGCCGCGCCGGGGAGCTGTTTTTT. It specifies CASTIREGRAGELFF.

This chain links TRBV3-1 with TRBJ2-7, with a weak D call TRBD2 (5 bases). This CDR3 has 16 residues. CDR1 and CDR2 (germline): LGHDT, YNNKEL (reference sequence). The ends were cut back, 1 base at V and 6 bases at J, with 19 bases in the middle. CDR3 coding DNA: TGTGCCAGCAGCCAAGGAGGGAGCATATCCCCTTCCGAGCAGTACGTC. As protein: CASSQGGSISPSEQYV.

This clonotype was seen repeatedly, ten times or more. V is TRBV7-9 and J is TRBJ2-1; 7 positions match TRBD2. This CDR3 contains 17 residues. Unmatched junction bases numbered 16, after V lost 5 bases and J lost 6 bases. Germline CDR1 SEHNR, CDR2 FQNEAQ (reference sequence). The CDR3 sequence: CASSPTRRAGAPNEQFF. The CDR3 nucleotides read TGTGCCAGCAGCCCCACCCGAAGGGCGGGAGCACCCAATGAGCAGTTCTTC. The entire variable domain, with the rest obtained from reference TRBV7-9 and TRBJ2-1, is as follows: DTGVSQNPRHKITKRGQNVTFRCDPISEHNRLYWYRQTLGQGPEFLTYFQNEAQLEKSRLLSDRFSAERPKGSFSTLEIQRTEQGDSAMYLCASSPTRRAGAPNEQFFGPGTRLTVL.

This clonotype was observed a few times. Being one base from a much bigger clone, this may be a read error. This chain connects TRBV20-1 to TRBJ2-7, with D possibly matching TRBD2 (5 bases). The CDR3 has 12 amino acids. Germline assignment: CDR1 DFQATT and CDR2 SNEGSKA (reference sequence). With 3 bases removed from V and 0 bases from J, the gap between germline ends came to 6 bases. The CDR3 spells CSASGISYEQYF. CDR3 coding DNA: TGCAGTGCTAGCGGGATCTCCTACGAGCAGTACTTC.

There are many counts of this clonotype. V usage is TRBV29-1 and J usage is TRBJ2-2, with D possibly TRBD1 on 5 matching bases. The CDR3 has 13 amino acids. The ends were cut back, 4 bases at V and 0 bases at J, with 6 bases in the middle. CDR1 SQVTM and CDR2 ANQGSEA come from the germline V gene. CDR3 residues: CSVGQPNTGELFF. CDR3 bases: TGCAGCGTTGGACAGCCGAACACCGGGGAGCTGTTTTTT.